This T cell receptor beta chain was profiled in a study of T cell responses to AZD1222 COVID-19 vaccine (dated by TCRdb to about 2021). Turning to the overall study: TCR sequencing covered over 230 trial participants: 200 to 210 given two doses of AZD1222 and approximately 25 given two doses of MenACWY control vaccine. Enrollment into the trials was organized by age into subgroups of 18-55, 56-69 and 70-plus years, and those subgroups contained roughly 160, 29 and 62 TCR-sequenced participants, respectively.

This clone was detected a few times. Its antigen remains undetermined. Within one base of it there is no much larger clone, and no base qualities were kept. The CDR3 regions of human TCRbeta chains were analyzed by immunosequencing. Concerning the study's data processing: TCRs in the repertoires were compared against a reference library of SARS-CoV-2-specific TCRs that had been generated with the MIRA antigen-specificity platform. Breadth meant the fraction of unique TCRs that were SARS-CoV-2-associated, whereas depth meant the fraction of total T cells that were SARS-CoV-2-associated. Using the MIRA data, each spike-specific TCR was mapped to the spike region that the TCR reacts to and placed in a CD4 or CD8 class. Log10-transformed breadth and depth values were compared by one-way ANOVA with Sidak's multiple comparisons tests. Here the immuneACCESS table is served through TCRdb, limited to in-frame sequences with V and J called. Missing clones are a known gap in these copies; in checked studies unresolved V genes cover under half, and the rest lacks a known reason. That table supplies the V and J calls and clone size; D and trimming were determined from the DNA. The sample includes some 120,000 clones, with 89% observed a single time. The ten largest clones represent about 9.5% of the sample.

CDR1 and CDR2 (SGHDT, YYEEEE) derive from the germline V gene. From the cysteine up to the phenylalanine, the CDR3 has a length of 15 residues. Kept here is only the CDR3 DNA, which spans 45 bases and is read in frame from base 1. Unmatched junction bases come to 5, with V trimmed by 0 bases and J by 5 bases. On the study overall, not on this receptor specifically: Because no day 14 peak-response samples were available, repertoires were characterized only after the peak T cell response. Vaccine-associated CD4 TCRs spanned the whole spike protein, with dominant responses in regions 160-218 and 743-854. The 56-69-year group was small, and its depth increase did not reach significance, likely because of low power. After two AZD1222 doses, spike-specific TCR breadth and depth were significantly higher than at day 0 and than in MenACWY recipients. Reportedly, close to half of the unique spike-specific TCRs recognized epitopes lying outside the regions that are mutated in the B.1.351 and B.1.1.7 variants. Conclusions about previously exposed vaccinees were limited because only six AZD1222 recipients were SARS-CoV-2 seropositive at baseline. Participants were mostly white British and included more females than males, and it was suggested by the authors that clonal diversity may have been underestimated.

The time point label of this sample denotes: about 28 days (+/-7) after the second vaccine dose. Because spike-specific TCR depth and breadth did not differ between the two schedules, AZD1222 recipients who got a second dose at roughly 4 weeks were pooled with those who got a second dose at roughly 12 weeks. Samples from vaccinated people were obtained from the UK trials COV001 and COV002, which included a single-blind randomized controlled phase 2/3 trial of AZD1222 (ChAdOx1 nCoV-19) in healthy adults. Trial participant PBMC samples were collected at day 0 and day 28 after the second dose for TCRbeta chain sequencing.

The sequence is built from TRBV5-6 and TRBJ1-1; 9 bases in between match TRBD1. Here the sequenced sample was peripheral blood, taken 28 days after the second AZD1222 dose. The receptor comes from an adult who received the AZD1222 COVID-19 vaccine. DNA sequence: TGTGCCAGCAGCTTGGGAGGTGGACAGGGGACTGAAGCTTTCTTT. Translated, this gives CASSLGGGQGTEAFF.